Each of the 2 T cell receptor beta chains below was sequenced from the same sample in a study of beta chain features in type 1 diabetes. Reverse transcribing all isolated RNA meant expressed TCRB transcripts were sequenced. Profiled with immunoSEQ multiplex PCR; TCRdb holds only in-frame clones, not every one. The sample includes about half a million clones, 9.5% to 12% of them seen just once. The specimen sequenced was naive CD4+ T cells from blood. These receptors came from a woman between 18 and 29 years old in good health.

A few counts support this clone. The J gene is TRBJ2-1, the V gene TRBV4-1; the match to TRBD2 covers 9 bases. This CDR3 has 16 amino acids. J lost 7 bases, V lost 0 bases, and 7 bases had no gene match. Germline V gives CDR1 MGHRA, CDR2 YSYEKL. This chain's CDR3 is CASSQERGGHGNEQFF. The CDR3 DNA reads as TGCGCCAGCAGCCAAGAGCGGGGGGGCCATGGTAATGAGCAGTTCTTC.

This clone was picked up a small number of times. This chain connects TRBV5-1 to TRBJ2-1; TRBD2 matches at 13 bases. Germline V gives CDR1 SGHRS, CDR2 YFSETQ. CDR3 length: 17 residues. V lost 4 bases and J lost 8; bases outside the gene matches: 12. Here the CDR3 DNA reads TGCGCCAGCAGCCAAGGACTAGCGGGGGATGGATTAGATGAGCAGTTCTTC. It encodes CASSQGLAGDGLDEQFF.